The 28 T cell receptor beta chains below come from one sample, sequenced in a study of radiation and T cells in renal cell carcinoma. Method: immunoSEQ multiplex PCR; TCRdb's copy keeps in-frame clones and lacks some. The sample has roughly 130,000 clones; around 89% are singletons. Sample time point: blood 2 weeks post-SBRT. Stated treatment: 15 Gy SBRT to primary tumor, nephrectomy 4 weeks later. The sample consisted of blood, taken from a patient whose treatment included radiotherapy and nephrectomy. These receptors came from a woman between 70 and 85 years old with renal cell carcinoma.

The DNA of the CDR3 is TGTGCCAGCAGTCCTGATCTGGCTGGGGCCAACGTCCTGACTTTC. It is translated as CASSPDLAGANVLTF. The rearrangement links TRBV6-5 to TRBJ2-6; no clear D. The germline gives CDR1 MNHEY, CDR2 SVGAGI. The CDR3 totals 15 residues. Trimming stripped 5 bases from V and 2 bases from J, with 10 bases between.

This chain uses TRBV18 with TRBJ1-4, with 9 nucleotides matching TRBD1. Germline V lookup: CDR1 KGHSH, CDR2 LQKENI. The CDR3 loop spans 14 amino acids. The ends lost 3 bases at V and 8 bases at J; junction bases unmatched: 4. CDR3 DNA sequence: TGTGCCAGCTCACCCGGGACAGGGAAGGAAAAACTGTTTTTT. It translates to CASSPGTGKEKLFF.

CDR3: CASSFGGRGTGELFF. The DNA of the CDR3 is TGTGCCAGCAGTTTTGGTGGACGAGGGACCGGGGAGCTGTTTTTT. This chain uses TRBV27 with TRBJ2-2; perhaps TRBD2 as D (5 bases). The germline gives CDR1 MNHEY, CDR2 SMNVEV (reference sequence). Trimming stripped 3 bases from V and 5 bases from J, with 13 bases between. The CDR3 sequence is 15 residues long.

The chain uses TRBV11-2 and TRBJ1-2; D gene ambiguous. The ends were cut back, 1 base at V and 0 bases at J, with 9 bases in the middle. The CDR3 has 15 residues. Germline V gene data show CDR1 as SGHAT and CDR2 as FQNNGV. CDR3 nucleotide sequence: TGTGCCAGCAGCTTAGGAGCCGGGACTAACTATGGCTACACCTTC. Translating gives CASSLGAGTNYGYTF.

The rearrangement links TRBV11-3 to TRBJ1-5, with D tentatively TRBD1 (6 bases). The V and J ends lost 6 bases and 9 bases respectively, with 12 bases between them. This CDR3 contains 12 residues. CDR1 SGHNT and CDR2 YENEEA come from the germline V gene. The DNA for the CDR3 is TGTGCCAGCAGTTTCGGAGGGGGGCCCCAGCATTTT. It translates to CASSFGGGPQHF.

This chain uses TRBV30 with TRBJ1-4; the D gene is possibly TRBD1 (6 bases). V was trimmed by 1 base and J by 6 bases, leaving 12 bases between them. This CDR3 comprises 14 residues. Germline CDR1 reads GTSNPN; CDR2 reads SVGIG (reference sequence). The CDR3 coding sequence is TGTGCCTGGAGTGCGGGGCGGGGGCATGAAAAACTGTTTTTT. Translated, it gives CAWSAGRGHEKLFF.

V usage is TRBV7-2 and J usage is TRBJ1-1; no reliable D call. Trimming shortened V by 1 base and J by 0 bases, and 6 bases separated the two germline ends. The length of the CDR3 is 14 residues. CDR1 and CDR2 (germline): SGHTA, FQGNSA. The CDR3, as DNA: TGTGCCAGCAGCTTAGTAGGGATGAACACTGAAGCTTTCTTT. Translated, it gives CASSLVGMNTEAFF.

This clone has just a few counts. This chain joins TRBV11-2 and TRBJ1-1, with 8 bases aligning to TRBD1. Trimming took 4 bases from V and 5 from J; bases not matched to a gene: 9. This CDR3 region has 15 residues. Germline V gene sequence: CDR1 SGHAT, CDR2 FQNNGV. The CDR3: CASSSSQGAATEAFF. The CDR3, as DNA: TGTGCCAGCAGCTCATCCCAGGGGGCTGCTACTGAAGCTTTCTTT. Filled out from reference TRBV11-2 and TRBJ1-1, the complete variable domain reads EAGVAQSPRYKIIEKRQSVAFWCNPISGHATLYWYQQILGQGPKLLIQFQNNGVVDDSQLPKDRFSAERLKGVDSTLKIQPAKLEDSAVYLCASSSSQGAATEAFFGQGTRLTVV.

This clone was detected only once. V gene TRBV19 combines with J gene TRBJ1-1; no clear D. Trimming shortened V by 4 bases and J by 0 bases, and 9 bases separated the two germline ends. Germline V gene lookup returns CDR1 LNHDA and CDR2 SQIVND (reference sequence). The CDR3 is 14 amino acids. CDR3 DNA sequence: TGTGCCAGTAGTAGCTCTGGGGTGAACACTGAAGCTTTCTTT. Protein: CASSSSGVNTEAFF.

The chain links TRBV5-4 to TRBJ2-7; tentatively, D is TRBD1 or TRBD2 (5 bases each). CDR3 length: 13 amino acids. The germline CDR1 and CDR2 sequences are SGHNT and YYREEE (reference sequence). The germline V and J ends were trimmed by 4 bases and 6 bases, with 14 bases remaining between them. CDR3 sequence reads: CASSARDGLEQYF. CDR3 coding DNA: TGTGCCAGCAGCGCCCGGGACGGGCTCGAGCAGTACTTC.

The chain employs TRBV4-2 and TRBJ2-7, with 8 bases aligning to TRBD1. Germline CDR1 LGHNA, CDR2 YNFKEQ. After removal of 4 bases from V and 4 bases from J, the junction contained 12 bases not matched to a gene. The CDR3 consists of 16 residues. DNA of the CDR3: TGTGCCAGCAGCCTACGACGGGCAGGGGGCGCGTACGAGCAGTACTTC. Translation: CASSLRRAGGAYEQYF.

The chain has TRBV2 and TRBJ2-7; 9 bases are a match to TRBD1. The CDR3 is 12 residues long. Germline CDR1 is SNHLY and CDR2 is FYNNEI. The junction had 5 bases not matched to a gene; V was cut back by 11 bases and J by 3 bases. As DNA, the CDR3 is TGTGCCTCTAAGACAGGGGGCTACGAGCAGTACTTC. Translation gives CASKTGGYEQYF.

This rearrangement joins TRBV2 to TRBJ2-6; D not resolved. There are 14 residues in the CDR3. Germline V gene lookup returns CDR1 SNHLY and CDR2 FYNNEI. Trimming stripped 6 bases from V and 4 bases from J, with 10 bases between. The CDR3 DNA reads TGTGCCAGCAGGTCCCGTACCGGGGCCAACGTCCTGACTTTC. Translating it yields CASRSRTGANVLTF. Using reference TRBV2 and TRBJ2-6 for the parts outside the CDR3, the full variable domain is EPEVTQTPSHQVTQMGQEVILRCVPISNHLYFYWYRQILGQKVEFLVSFYNNEISEKSEIFDDQFSVERPDGSNFTLKIRSTKLEDSAMYFCASRSRTGANVLTFGAGSRLTVL.

This clone was seen once. V gene TRBV29-1 combines with J gene TRBJ1-2; 8 positions agree with TRBD1. The CDR3 covers 13 residues. From germline, CDR1 is SQVTM and CDR2 ANQGSEA. The V segment lost 5 bases and the J segment 7 bases; nucleotides outside the gene matches: 9. In nucleotides, the CDR3 is TGCAGCGTTTCGGCTCCAGGGGGCACTGGCTACACCTTC. Protein sequence: CSVSAPGGTGYTF.

The gene calls are TRBV6-4 and TRBJ2-5, with D perhaps given as TRBD1 or TRBD2 (5 bases each). V was clipped by 2 bases and J by 7 bases, with 11 bases between them. CDR3 length equals 13 residues. CDR1 MRHNA and CDR2 SNTAGT come from the germline V gene. Here the CDR3 DNA reads TGTGCCAGCAGTGACCAGAATGGGGGGACCCAGTACTTC. Translation gives CASSDQNGGTQYF.

The genes are TRBV28 and TRBJ1-5; 8 nucleotides line up with TRBD1. Germline CDR1 reads MDHEN; CDR2 reads SYDVKM. Trimming took 6 bases from V and 7 from J; bases not matched to a gene: 11. This CDR3 contains 15 residues. CDR3 coding DNA: TGTGCCAGCAGCCAAGGACAGGGTCGAGACCAGCCCCAGCATTTT. This translates into CASSQGQGRDQPQHF.

The chain links TRBV5-4 to TRBJ1-1, with D hard to call. Trimming shortened V by 2 bases and J by 0 bases, and 8 bases separated the two germline ends. The germline gives CDR1 SGHNT, CDR2 YYREEE (reference sequence). The CDR3 extends over 14 amino acids. The chain's CDR3 is CASSLQPLNTEAFF. DNA for the CDR3: TGTGCCAGCAGCTTACAGCCGTTGAACACTGAAGCTTTCTTT.

The rearrangement uses TRBV2 and TRBJ1-3; no clear D. The CDR3 is made up of 17 amino acids. V dropped 6 bases and J dropped 2 bases, with 20 bases sitting between them. Germline loops: CDR1 SNHLY, CDR2 FYNNEI. Written as DNA, the CDR3 is TGTGCCAGCAGCTTCAATCGGGCCCGAGGAGCTGGAAACACCATATATTTT. This encodes CASSFNRARGAGNTIYF.

The V gene is TRBV5-6, the J gene TRBJ2-1; 7 bases align to TRBD2. Germline loops: CDR1 SGHDT, CDR2 YYEEEE. The V and J ends lost 4 bases and 8 bases, in that order; junction bases with no gene match: 9. This CDR3 is 14 amino acids long. The CDR3 coding sequence is TGTGCCAGCAGCATTCGGACTAGTGCCGATGAGCAGTTCTTC. Its protein is CASSIRTSADEQFF.

The chain has TRBV5-6 and TRBJ1-5; D remains unclear. Trimming cost V 5 bases and J 2 bases, with 8 bases left between them. Germline lookup yields CDR1 SGHDT and CDR2 YYEEEE. CDR3 length equals 13 residues. In DNA, the CDR3 is TGTGCCAGCAGTTCCTCGGGCAATCAGCCCCAGCATTTT. It encodes CASSSSGNQPQHF.

The V call is TRBV5-1, the J call TRBJ2-2; D gene ambiguous. Trimming pared 0 bases from V and 0 bases from J, leaving 6 bases between. CDR3 length: 15 residues. CDR1 is SGHRS and CDR2 is YFSETQ in the germline V gene. CDR3 in DNA: TGCGCCAGCAGCTTGGCAAGGACGAACACCGGGGAGCTGTTTTTT. Translation: CASSLARTNTGELFF.

The J gene is TRBJ2-1, the V gene TRBV7-2; 12 bases match TRBD2. Germline V gene lookup returns CDR1 SGHTA and CDR2 FQGNSA. Trimming took 5 bases from V and 6 from J; bases not matched to a gene: 11. This CDR3 comprises 17 residues. The CDR3 DNA follows: TGTGCCAGCAGCACCCGGCCGGGACTAGCGGGCCTCAATGAGCAGTTCTTC. It specifies CASSTRPGLAGLNEQFF.

The chain employs TRBV11-3 and TRBJ2-5; either TRBD1 or TRBD2 may fit D (6 bases each). Germline values: CDR1 SGHNT, CDR2 YENEEA. V lost 2 bases to trimming and J lost 0 bases, with 16 bases between them. CDR3 length: 17 residues. The CDR3 DNA sequence: TGTGCCAGCAGCTTATCCGGGGGCCCCGTAAACCAAGAGACCCAGTACTTC. It yields the protein CASSLSGGPVNQETQYF.

This clone appeared once. This chain joins TRBV7-8 and TRBJ2-1; 10 bases are shared with TRBD2. Per germline, CDR1 SGHVS and CDR2 FQNEAQ. The CDR3 runs 18 residues. V was pared by 3 bases and J by 7 bases, with 15 bases of the junction left unmatched. CDR3 DNA: TGTGCCAGCAGCTTGAATGCAGGGGTTAGCGGGGGGCCAAATGAGCAGTTCTTC. Its translation: CASSLNAGVSGGPNEQFF.

This chain uses TRBV7-2 with TRBJ2-3, with 14 positions matching TRBD2. The CDR3 is 17 residues long. With 4 bases clipped from V and 0 bases from J, the junction kept 3 bases outside the gene matches. CDR1 is SGHTA and CDR2 is FQGNSA in the germline V gene. The CDR3 loop is CASSSGLAGGSTDTQYF. The CDR3 coding sequence is TGTGCCAGCAGCTCCGGACTAGCGGGGGGAAGCACAGATACGCAGTATTTT.

The chain is built from TRBV6-1 and TRBJ1-2, with TRBD1 as a possible D gene (6 bases). Trimming left V 3 bases short and J 8 bases short, with 13 bases between. This CDR3 is 13 amino acids long. CDR1 is MNHNS and CDR2 is SASEGT in the germline V gene. CDR3 in amino acids: CASSDRGGGGYTF. For the CDR3, the DNA is TGTGCCAGCAGTGATAGGGGGGGCGGCGGCTACACCTTC.

This clone appeared a single time. The chain carries TRBV11-2 and TRBJ1-2; possible D gene TRBD1, 5 bases. The germline gives CDR1 SGHAT, CDR2 FQNNGV. This CDR3 has 13 residues. Trimming left V 3 bases short and J 5 bases short, with 10 bases between. CDR3 amino acids: CASSFKEGYGYTF. Written as DNA, the CDR3 is TGTGCCAGCAGCTTTAAGGAGGGGTATGGCTACACCTTC.

The chain recombines TRBV19 with TRBJ2-1; TRBD2 matches 8 bases. Germline trimming cut 3 bases from V and 2 bases from J; bases unmatched to any gene: 3. Germline V gene lookup returns CDR1 LNHDA and CDR2 SQIVND (reference sequence). The CDR3 covers 15 residues. CDR3 sequence (DNA): TGTGCCAGTAGTATCGGGGGGGGCCCCTACAATGAGCAGTTCTTC. Amino acids: CASSIGGGPYNEQFF.